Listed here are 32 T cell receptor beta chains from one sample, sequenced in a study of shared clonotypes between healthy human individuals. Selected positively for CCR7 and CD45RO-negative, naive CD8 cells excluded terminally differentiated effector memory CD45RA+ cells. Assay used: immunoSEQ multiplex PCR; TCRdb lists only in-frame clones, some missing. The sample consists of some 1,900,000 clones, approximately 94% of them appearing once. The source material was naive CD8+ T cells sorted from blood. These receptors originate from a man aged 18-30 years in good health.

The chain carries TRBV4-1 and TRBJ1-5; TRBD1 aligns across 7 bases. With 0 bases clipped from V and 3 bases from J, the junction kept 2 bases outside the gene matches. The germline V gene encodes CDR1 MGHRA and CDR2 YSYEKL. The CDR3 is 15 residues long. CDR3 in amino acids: CASSQEGQINQPQHF. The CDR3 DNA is TGCGCCAGCAGCCAAGAGGGACAGATCAATCAGCCCCAGCATTTT.

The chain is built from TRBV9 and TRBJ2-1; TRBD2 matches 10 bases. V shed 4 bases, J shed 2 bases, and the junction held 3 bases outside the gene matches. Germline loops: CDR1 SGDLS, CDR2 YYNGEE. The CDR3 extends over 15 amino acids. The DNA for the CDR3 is TGTGCCAGCAGCCCTAGCGGGAGACCCTACAATGAGCAGTTCTTC. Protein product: CASSPSGRPYNEQFF.

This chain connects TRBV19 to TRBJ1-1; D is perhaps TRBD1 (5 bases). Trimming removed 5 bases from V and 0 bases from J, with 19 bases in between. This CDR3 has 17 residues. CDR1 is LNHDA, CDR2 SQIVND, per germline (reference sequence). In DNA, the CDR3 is TGTGCCAGTAGTCTGACAGTGCGCAGCTATATGAACACTGAAGCTTTCTTT. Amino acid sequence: CASSLTVRSYMNTEAFF.

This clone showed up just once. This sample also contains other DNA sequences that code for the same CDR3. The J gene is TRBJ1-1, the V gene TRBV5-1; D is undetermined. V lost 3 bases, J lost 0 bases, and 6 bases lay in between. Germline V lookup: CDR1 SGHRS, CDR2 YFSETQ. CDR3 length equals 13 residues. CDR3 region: CASSSTVNTEAFF. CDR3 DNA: TGCGCCAGCAGCTCCACCGTGAACACTGAAGCTTTCTTT. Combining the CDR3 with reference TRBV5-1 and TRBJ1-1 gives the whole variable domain KAGVTQTPRYLIKTRGQQVTLSCSPISGHRSVSWYQQTPGQGLQFLFEYFSETQRNKGNFPGRFSGRQFSNSRSEMNVSTLELGDSALYLCASSSTVNTEAFFGQGTRLTVV.

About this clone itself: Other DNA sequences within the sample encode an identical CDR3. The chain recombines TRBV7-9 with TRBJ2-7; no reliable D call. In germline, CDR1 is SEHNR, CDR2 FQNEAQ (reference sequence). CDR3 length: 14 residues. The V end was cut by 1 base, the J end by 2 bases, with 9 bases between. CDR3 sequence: CASSLVTSTYEQYF. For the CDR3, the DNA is TGTGCCAGCAGCTTAGTGACATCAACCTACGAGCAGTACTTC.

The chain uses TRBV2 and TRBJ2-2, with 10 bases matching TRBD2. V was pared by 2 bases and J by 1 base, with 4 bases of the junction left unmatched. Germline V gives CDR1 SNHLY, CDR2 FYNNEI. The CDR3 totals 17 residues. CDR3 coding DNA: TGTGCCAGCAGTGAATTCTTAGCGGGAGGGAACACCGGGGAGCTGTTTTTT. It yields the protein CASSEFLAGGNTGELFF.

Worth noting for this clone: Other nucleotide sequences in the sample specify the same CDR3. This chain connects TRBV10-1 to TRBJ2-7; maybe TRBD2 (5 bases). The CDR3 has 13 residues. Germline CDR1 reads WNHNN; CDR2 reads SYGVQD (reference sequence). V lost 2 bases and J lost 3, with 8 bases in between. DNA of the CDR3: TGCGCCAGCAGTGAGGGGGAGAACTACGAGCAGTACTTC. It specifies CASSEGENYEQYF.

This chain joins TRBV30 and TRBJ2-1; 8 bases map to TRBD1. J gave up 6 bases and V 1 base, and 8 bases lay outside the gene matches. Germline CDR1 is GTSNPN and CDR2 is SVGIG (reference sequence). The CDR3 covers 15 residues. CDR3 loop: CAWSGLLGQANEQFF. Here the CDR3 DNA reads TGTGCCTGGAGTGGCCTTCTGGGACAGGCCAATGAGCAGTTCTTC.

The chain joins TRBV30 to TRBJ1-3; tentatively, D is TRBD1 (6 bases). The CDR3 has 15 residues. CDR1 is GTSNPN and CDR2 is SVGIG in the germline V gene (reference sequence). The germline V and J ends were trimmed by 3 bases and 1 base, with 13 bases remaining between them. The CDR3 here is CAWSLPGASGNTIYF. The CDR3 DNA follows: TGTGCCTGGAGCCTTCCGGGGGCTTCTGGAAACACCATATATTTT.

CDR3 bases: TGCGCCAGCAGCCAAGATCTTGCTAGCGGGAGTATCTCCTACAATGAGCAGTTCTTC. Translating it yields CASSQDLASGSISYNEQFF. The chain couples TRBV4-3 to TRBJ2-1; 10 bases line up with TRBD2. Germline CDR1 LGHNA, CDR2 YSLEER. The CDR3 runs 19 residues. With 0 bases clipped from V and 0 bases from J, the junction kept 8 bases outside the gene matches.

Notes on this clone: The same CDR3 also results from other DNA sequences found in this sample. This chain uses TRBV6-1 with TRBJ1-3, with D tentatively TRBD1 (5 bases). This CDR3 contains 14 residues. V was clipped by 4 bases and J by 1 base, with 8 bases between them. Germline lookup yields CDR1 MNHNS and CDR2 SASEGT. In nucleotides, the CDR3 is TGTGCCAGCAGTGTGCGGGGGTCTGGAAACACCATATATTTT. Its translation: CASSVRGSGNTIYF.

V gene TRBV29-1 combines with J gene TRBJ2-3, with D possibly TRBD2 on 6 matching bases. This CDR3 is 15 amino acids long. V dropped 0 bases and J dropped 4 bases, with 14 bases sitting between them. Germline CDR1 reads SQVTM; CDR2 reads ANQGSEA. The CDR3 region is CSVEEGEGRPDTQYF. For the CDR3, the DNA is TGCAGCGTTGAAGAGGGAGAGGGGAGGCCAGATACGCAGTATTTT.

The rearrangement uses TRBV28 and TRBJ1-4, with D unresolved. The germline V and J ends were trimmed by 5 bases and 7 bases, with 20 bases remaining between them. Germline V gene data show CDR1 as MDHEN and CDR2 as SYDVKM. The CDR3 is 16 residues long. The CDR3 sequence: CASSPSSAGEFEKLFF. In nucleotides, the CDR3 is TGTGCCAGCAGTCCGTCCTCTGCCGGGGAGTTTGAAAAACTGTTTTTT.

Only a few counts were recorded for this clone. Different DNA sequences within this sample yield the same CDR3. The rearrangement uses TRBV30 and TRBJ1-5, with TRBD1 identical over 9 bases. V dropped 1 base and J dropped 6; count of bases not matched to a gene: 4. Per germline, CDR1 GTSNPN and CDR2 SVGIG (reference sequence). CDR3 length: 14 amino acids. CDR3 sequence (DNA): TGTGCCTGGAGTGCGGGACAGGGCGGTCAGCCCCAGCATTTT. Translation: CAWSAGQGGQPQHF.

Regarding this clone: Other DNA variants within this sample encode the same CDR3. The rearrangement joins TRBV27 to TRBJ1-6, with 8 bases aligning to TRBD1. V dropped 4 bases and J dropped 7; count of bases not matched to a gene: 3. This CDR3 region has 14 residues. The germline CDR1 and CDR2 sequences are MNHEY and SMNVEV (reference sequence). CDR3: CASSYTGGNSPLHF. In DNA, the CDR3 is TGTGCCAGCAGTTACACAGGGGGAAATTCACCCCTCCACTTT.

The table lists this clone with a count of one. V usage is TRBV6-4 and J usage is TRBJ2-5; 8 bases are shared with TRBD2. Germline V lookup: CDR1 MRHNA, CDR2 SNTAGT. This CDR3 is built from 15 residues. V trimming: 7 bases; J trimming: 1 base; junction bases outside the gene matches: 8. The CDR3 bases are TGTGCCAGCATATGGGGCGGGGGGCGCCAAGAGACCCAGTACTTC. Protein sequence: CASIWGGGRQETQYF.

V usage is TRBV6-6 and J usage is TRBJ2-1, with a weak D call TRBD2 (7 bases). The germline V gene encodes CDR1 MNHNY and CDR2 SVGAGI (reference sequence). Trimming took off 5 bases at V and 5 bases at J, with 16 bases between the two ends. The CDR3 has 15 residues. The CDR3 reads CASSLPGGQDNEQFF. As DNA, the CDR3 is TGTGCCAGCAGTCTCCCGGGGGGACAAGACAATGAGCAGTTCTTC.

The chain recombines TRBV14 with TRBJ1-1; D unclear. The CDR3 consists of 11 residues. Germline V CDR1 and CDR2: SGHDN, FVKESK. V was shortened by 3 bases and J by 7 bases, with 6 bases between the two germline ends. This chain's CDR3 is CASSHVGEAFF. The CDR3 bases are TGTGCCAGCAGCCATGTGGGTGAAGCTTTCTTT.

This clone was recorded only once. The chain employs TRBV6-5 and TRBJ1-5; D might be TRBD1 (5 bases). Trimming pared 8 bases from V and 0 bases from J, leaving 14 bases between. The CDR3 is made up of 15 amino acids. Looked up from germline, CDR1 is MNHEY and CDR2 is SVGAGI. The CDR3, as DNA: TGTGCCAGCCTTGGCGGGGGGGATAGCAATCAGCCCCAGCATTTT. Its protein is CASLGGGDSNQPQHF.

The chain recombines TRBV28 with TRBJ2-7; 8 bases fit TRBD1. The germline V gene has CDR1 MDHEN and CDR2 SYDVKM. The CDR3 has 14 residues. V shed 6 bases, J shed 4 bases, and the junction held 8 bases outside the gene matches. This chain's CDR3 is CASSETGARYEQYF. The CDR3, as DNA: TGTGCCAGCAGCGAGACAGGGGCGCGGTACGAGCAGTACTTC.

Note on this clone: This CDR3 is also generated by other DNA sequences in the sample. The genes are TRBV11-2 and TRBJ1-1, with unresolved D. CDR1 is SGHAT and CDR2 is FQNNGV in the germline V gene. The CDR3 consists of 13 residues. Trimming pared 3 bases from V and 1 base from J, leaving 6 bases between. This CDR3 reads CASSLSRNTEAFF. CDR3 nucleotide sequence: TGTGCCAGCAGCTTGTCCAGGAACACTGAAGCTTTCTTT. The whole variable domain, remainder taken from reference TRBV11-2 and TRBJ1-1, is EAGVAQSPRYKIIEKRQSVAFWCNPISGHATLYWYQQILGQGPKLLIQFQNNGVVDDSQLPKDRFSAERLKGVDSTLKIQPAKLEDSAVYLCASSLSRNTEAFFGQGTRLTVV.

Written as DNA, the CDR3 is TGTGCCAGCAGCTCAACGTACGGGACTAGCGACAGTTCCTACAATGAGCAGTTCTTC. It is translated as CASSSTYGTSDSSYNEQFF. This rearrangement joins TRBV7-9 to TRBJ2-1, with 10 bases identical to TRBD2. CDR1 and CDR2 (germline): SEHNR, FQNEAQ (reference sequence). The CDR3 has 19 amino acids. The V gene end was trimmed by 4 bases and the J gene end by 1 base; junction bases not matched to a gene: 13.

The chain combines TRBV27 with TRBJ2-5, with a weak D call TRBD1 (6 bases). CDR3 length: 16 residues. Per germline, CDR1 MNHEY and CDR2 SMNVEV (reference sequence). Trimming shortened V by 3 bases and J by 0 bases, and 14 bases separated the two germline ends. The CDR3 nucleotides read TGTGCCAGCAGTTTCCCAGGGGCCCCGTACCAAGAGACCCAGTACTTC. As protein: CASSFPGAPYQETQYF.

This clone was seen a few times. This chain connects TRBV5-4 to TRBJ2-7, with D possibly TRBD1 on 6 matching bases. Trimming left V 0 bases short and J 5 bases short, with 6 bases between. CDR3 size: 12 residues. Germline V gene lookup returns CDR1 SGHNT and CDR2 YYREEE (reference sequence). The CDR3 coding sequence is TGTGCCAGCAGCTTGGCAGGGGACGAGCAGTACTTC. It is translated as CASSLAGDEQYF.

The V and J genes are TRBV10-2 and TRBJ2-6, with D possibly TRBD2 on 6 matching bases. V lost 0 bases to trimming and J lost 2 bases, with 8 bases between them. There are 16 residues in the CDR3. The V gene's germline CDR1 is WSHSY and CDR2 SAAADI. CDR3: CASSESGGAGANVLTF. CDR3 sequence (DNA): TGCGCCAGCAGTGAGTCTGGCGGGGCTGGGGCCAACGTCCTGACTTTC.

Written as DNA, the CDR3 is TGTGCCAGCAGTGAAGCGCCCCAAGAGACCCAGTACTTC. The encoded protein is CASSEAPQETQYF. The V gene is TRBV2, the J gene TRBJ2-5; D is unresolved. The CDR3 contains 13 residues. Trimming cost V 0 bases and J 1 base, with 3 bases left between them. Germline V gene lookup returns CDR1 SNHLY and CDR2 FYNNEI.

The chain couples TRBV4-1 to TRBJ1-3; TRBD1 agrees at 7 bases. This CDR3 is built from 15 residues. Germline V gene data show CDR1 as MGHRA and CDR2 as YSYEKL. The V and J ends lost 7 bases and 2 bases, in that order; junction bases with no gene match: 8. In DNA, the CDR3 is TGCGCCAGCACCACGGGCAGGGGGGCTGGAAACACCATATATTTT. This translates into CASTTGRGAGNTIYF.

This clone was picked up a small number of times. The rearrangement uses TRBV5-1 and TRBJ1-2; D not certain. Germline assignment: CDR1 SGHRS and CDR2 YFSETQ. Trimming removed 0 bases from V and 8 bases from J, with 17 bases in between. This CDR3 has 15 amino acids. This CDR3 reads CASSLALTDQNGYTF. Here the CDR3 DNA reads TGCGCCAGCAGCTTGGCATTGACCGACCAGAACGGCTACACCTTC.

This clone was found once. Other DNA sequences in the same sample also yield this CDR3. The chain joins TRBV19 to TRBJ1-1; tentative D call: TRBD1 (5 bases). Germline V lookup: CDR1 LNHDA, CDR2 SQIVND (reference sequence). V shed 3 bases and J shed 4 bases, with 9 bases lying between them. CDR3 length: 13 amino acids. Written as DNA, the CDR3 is TGTGCCAGTAGTATTGCCCAGGGCACTGAAGCTTTCTTT. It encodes CASSIAQGTEAFF.

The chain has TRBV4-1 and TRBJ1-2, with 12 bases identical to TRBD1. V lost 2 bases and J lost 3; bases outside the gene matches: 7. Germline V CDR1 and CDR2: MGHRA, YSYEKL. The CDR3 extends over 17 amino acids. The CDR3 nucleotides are TGCGCCAGCAGCCAATTTGCTGGGACAGGGGGCCACTATGGCTACACCTTC. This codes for CASSQFAGTGGHYGYTF.

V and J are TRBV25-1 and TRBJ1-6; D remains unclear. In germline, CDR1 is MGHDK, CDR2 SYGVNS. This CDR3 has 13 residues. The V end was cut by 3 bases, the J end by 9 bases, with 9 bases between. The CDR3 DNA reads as TGTGCCAGCAGTGATGATACGGGTTCACCCCTCCACTTT. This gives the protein CASSDDTGSPLHF. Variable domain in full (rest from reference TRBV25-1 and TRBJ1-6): EADIYQTPRYLVIGTGKKITLECSQTMGHDKMYWYQQDPGMELHLIHYSYGVNSTEKGDLSSESTVSRIRTEHFPLTLESARPSHTSQYLCASSDDTGSPLHFGNGTRLTVT.

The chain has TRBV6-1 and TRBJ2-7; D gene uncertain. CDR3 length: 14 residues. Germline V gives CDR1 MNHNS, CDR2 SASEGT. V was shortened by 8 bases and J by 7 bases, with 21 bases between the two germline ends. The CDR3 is CASAAAPIPGEQYF. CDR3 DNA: TGTGCCAGCGCGGCAGCGCCCATCCCTGGGGAGCAGTACTTC.